The sequence of this T cell receptor (beta chain) was determined in a study of glioma-infiltrating T cells. General study points: Tissue-blood divergence was below expectation in non-neoplastic patients, above in gliomas. Very few CDR3 sequences were shared between tissue and blood.

This CDR3 has 13 amino acids. V gave up 6 bases and J gave up 4 bases, with 12 bases separating them. Germline CDR1 is MDHEN and CDR2 is SYDVKM. This clonotype was recorded many times. Antigen specificity is unknown. The iRepertoire nested amplicon-rescue multiplex PCR amplified TCR alpha and beta CDR3s from RNA. For one-step reverse transcription and amplification, roughly 100-400 ng of tissue mRNA or PBMC total RNA was used. TCRdb analysed the multiplex PCR reads with MiXCR anew, one entry per CDR3 protein. The sample lists 95,000 to 150,000 distinct CDR3 sequences; approximately 25% were seen once. This TCR came from a human donor with low-grade glioma or glioblastoma, undergoing nonglioma brain surgery, or in good health (not recorded which). The chain carries TRBV28 and TRBJ1-2; the D is unclear. Sequencing input: glioma tissue, nonneoplastic brain tissue, or PBMCs (not recorded which). The CDR3 DNA sequence: TGTGCCAGCAGCACCGACAATCGCTATGGCTACACCTTC. Its protein is CASSTDNRYGYTF.